This T cell receptor (beta chain) was obtained from a study of shared clonotypes between healthy human individuals. It was at deep level that the assay was run. Sequencing was performed with immunoSEQ multiplex PCR; in TCRdb, only in-frame clones are kept and a portion is missing. The sample holds about 2.2 million clones; around 95% are singletons and the top ten take around 1.8%. The naive CD8 population came from CD45RO-negative cells selected for CCR7, without terminally differentiated effector memory CD45RA+ cells. Looked up from germline, CDR1 is MNHEY and CDR2 is SMNVEV (reference sequence). The CDR3 spans 16 residues. Deletions cut 6 bases from V and 7 bases from J, with 22 bases between.

The TCR comes from a man aged 18 to 30 in good health. Some clones in this sample may be carry-over from other donors' samples. The rearrangement uses TRBV27 and TRBJ2-1, with TRBD2 as a possible D gene (7 bases). Material for sequencing was naive CD8+ T cells from PBMCs. The CDR3 is CASRLLWGGLMNEQFF. The CDR3, as DNA: TGTGCCAGCAGATTACTATGGGGGGGGCTAATGAATGAGCAGTTCTTC.